This T cell receptor beta chain appears in the sequencing data of a study of radiotherapy plus CTLA-4 blockade in lung cancer. Whole-study context: Disease control was present in more than 30% of patients, and objective responses in less than 20%.

The germline V gene has CDR1 MNHEY and CDR2 SVGAGI. The CDR3 is 15 amino acids. The V end was cut by 7 bases, the J end by 3 bases, with 18 bases between. About this clone itself: Its antigen is unknown.

The repertoire was sequenced with immunoSEQ multiplex PCR; TCRdb's copy has only in-frame clones and lacks some. The data contain 70,000 to 85,000 clones, 70% to 80% of them singletons. Treatment of patients with chemo-refractory metastatic non-small-cell lung cancer consisted of focal radiation plus CTLA-4 blockade with ipilimumab. Broader study findings: The best prediction of response reportedly came from early blood T cell clone dynamics, with interferon-beta. Among blood TCR repertoires after radiotherapy plus ipilimumab, tumor-derived clones expanded.

The clonotype originates from a human donor with non-small cell lung cancer whose response to radiotherapy plus ipilimumab could not be evaluated. The input for sequencing was peripheral blood, taken from a patient treated with radiotherapy plus ipilimumab. The chain carries TRBV6-5 and TRBJ1-1, with D possibly TRBD1 on 6 matching bases. The CDR3 DNA is TGTGCCAGCACCCCGACCCGGACAGTGGACACTGAAGCTTTCTTT. Residues: CASTPTRTVDTEAFF.